This TCR beta chain comes out of a study of T cell responses to AZD1222 COVID-19 vaccine. About this clone: The antigen is unknown.

Clones were read by immunoSEQ multiplex PCR, and TCRdb kept only the in-frame ones, dropping some. This repertoire shows about 180,000 clones, around 89% found once; its top ten account for 25% to 30%. General study points: Nearly half of spike-specific TCRs reportedly target unmutated variant regions.

The ends were cut back, 4 bases at V and 4 bases at J, with 14 bases in the middle. Germline-derived CDR1 and CDR2 are MNHNY and SVGAGI (reference sequence). The CDR3 is made up of 15 amino acids. The source material was peripheral blood, sampled 28 days after the second AZD1222 dose. The receptor was isolated from an adult who received the AZD1222 COVID-19 vaccine. The chain carries TRBV6-6 and TRBJ1-3; D possibly corresponds to TRBD1 (5 bases). CDR3 residues: CASSFPDTSGNTIYF. The CDR3 region has the DNA TGTGCCAGCAGTTTCCCGGACACGTCCGGAAACACCATATATTTT.